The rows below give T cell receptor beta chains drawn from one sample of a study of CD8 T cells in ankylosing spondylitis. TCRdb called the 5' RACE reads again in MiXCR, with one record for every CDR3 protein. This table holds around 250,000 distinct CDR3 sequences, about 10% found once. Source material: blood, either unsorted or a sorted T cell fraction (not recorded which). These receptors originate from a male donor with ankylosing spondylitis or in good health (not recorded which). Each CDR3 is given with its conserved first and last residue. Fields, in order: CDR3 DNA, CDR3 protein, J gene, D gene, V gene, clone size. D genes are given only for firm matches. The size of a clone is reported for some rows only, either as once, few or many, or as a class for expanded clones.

DNA: TGTGCCAGCAGCGCCCGGGACGGAATGAACACTGAAGCTTTCTTT; CDR3: CASSARDGMNTEAFF; J: TRBJ1-1; D: NA; V: TRBV3-1; size: NA
DNA: TGTGCCAGCGGATCTAGCGGGCGCACCGGGGAGCTGTTTTTT; CDR3: CASGSSGRTGELFF; J: TRBJ2-2; D: TRBD2; V: TRBV12-3/TRBV12-4; size: many
DNA: TGTGCCAGCAGTCCCGGGATACTAAGAGGCTACACCTTC; CDR3: CASSPGILRGYTF; J: TRBJ1-2; D: NA; V: TRBV12-3/TRBV12-4; size: NA
DNA: TGCGCCAGCAGTGGGAGTGCGGATAGCTCCTACGAGCAGTACTTC; CDR3: CASSGSADSSYEQYF; J: TRBJ2-7; D: NA; V: TRBV10-1; size: many
DNA: TGCAGTGCCCTGGGACTGGGGGAGACCCAGTACTTC; CDR3: CSALGLGETQYF; J: TRBJ2-5; D: NA; V: TRBV20-1; size: few
DNA: TGTGCCAGCAGCTCAAGACTAGCGAGCACAGATACGCAGTATTTT; CDR3: CASSSRLASTDTQYF; J: TRBJ2-3; D: TRBD2; V: TRBV7-9; size: NA
DNA: TGTGCCAGCACCCAAGGGGGTTCACCCCTCCACTTT; CDR3: CASTQGGSPLHF; J: TRBJ1-6; D: NA; V: TRBV7-8; size: many
DNA: TGTGCCAGCAGTTTAGCTGTCGGGGTCGGATTTCATGAAAAACTGTTTTTT; CDR3: CASSLAVGVGFHEKLFF; J: TRBJ1-4; D: NA; V: TRBV12-3/TRBV12-4; size: many
DNA: TGCAGTGCTAAACGGGAGTATCGCACAGATACGCAGTATTTT; CDR3: CSAKREYRTDTQYF; J: TRBJ2-3; D: NA; V: TRBV20-1; size: many
DNA: TGTGCCACCAGTGATGGGGGGGCAGGGACCTACAATGAGCAGTTCTTC; CDR3: CATSDGGAGTYNEQFF; J: TRBJ2-1; D: NA; V: TRBV24-1; size: many
DNA: TGTGCCAGCAGTTTGCAGGGTCTAGGGCAGTACTTC; CDR3: CASSLQGLGQYF; J: TRBJ2-7; D: NA; V: TRBV12-3/TRBV12-4; size: many
DNA: TGCAGTGCTATTTCTGGAAACACCATATATTTT; CDR3: CSAISGNTIYF; J: TRBJ1-3; D: NA; V: TRBV20-1; size: NA
DNA: TGTGCCAGCAGCCAAGTCCGTGGGGCTGGTGAGCAGTTCTTC; CDR3: CASSQVRGAGEQFF; J: TRBJ2-1; D: NA; V: TRBV3-1; size: NA
DNA: TGTGCCAGCGGAAGGGTAAAGGATTTGGATGAGCAGTTCTTC; CDR3: CASGRVKDLDEQFF; J: TRBJ2-1; D: NA; V: TRBV10-3; size: many
DNA: TGCAGTGCCCCCACTAGGGGGGCGGCAACTAATGAAAAACTGTTTTTT; CDR3: CSAPTRGAATNEKLFF; J: TRBJ1-4; D: NA; V: TRBV20-1; size: many
DNA: TGTGCCACCAGTGTTAGGACTAGCGGGGGAGATGAGCAGTTCTTC; CDR3: CATSVRTSGGDEQFF; J: TRBJ2-1; D: TRBD2; V: TRBV24-1; size: NA
DNA: TGTGCCAGTAGAAAGACAGGCGGCAACTACGAGCAGTACTTC; CDR3: CASRKTGGNYEQYF; J: TRBJ2-7; D: NA; V: TRBV19; size: NA
DNA: TGTGCCAGCTGCGAGAAGCGGAACACCGGGGAGCTGTTTTTT; CDR3: CASCEKRNTGELFF; J: TRBJ2-2; D: NA; V: TRBV5-4; size: few
DNA: TGCAGTGCTAGGAGAGGGGGAAGGGGTGAAAAACTGTTTTTT; CDR3: CSARRGGRGEKLFF; J: TRBJ1-4; D: NA; V: TRBV20-1; size: NA
DNA: TGTGCCAGCACCCTGGGACTAGCGATATACAATGAGCAGTTCTTC; CDR3: CASTLGLAIYNEQFF; J: TRBJ2-1; D: TRBD2; V: TRBV12-3/TRBV12-4; size: many
DNA: TGTGCCAGCAGCACCACAACCTACGAGCAGTACTTC; CDR3: CASSTTTYEQYF; J: TRBJ2-7; D: NA; V: TRBV7-6; size: many
DNA: TGTGCCACCAGTGAATCGGAGCGGGAGGCAACAGATACGCAGTATTTT; CDR3: CATSESEREATDTQYF; J: TRBJ2-3; D: TRBD2; V: TRBV24-1; size: many
DNA: TGTGCCAGCAGCGACCGAGAGGAAAAACTGTTTTTT; CDR3: CASSDREEKLFF; J: TRBJ1-4; D: NA; V: TRBV25-1; size: few
DNA: TGTGCCAGCCGGACCTGGACAGCGATCAGCACAGATACGCAGTATTTT; CDR3: CASRTWTAISTDTQYF; J: TRBJ2-3; D: NA; V: TRBV18; size: many
DNA: TGTGCCAGCAGCTTAGCGTCTCCCCTTGAAGCTTTCTTT; CDR3: CASSLASPLEAFF; J: TRBJ1-1; D: NA; V: TRBV11-1; size: NA
DNA: TGTGCCAGCGGGAGTTTGATCTACGAGCAGTACTTC; CDR3: CASGSLIYEQYF; J: TRBJ2-7; D: NA; V: TRBV28; size: few
DNA: TGTGCCAGCAGTTTAGGCCAGAATGAGCAGTTCTTC; CDR3: CASSLGQNEQFF; J: TRBJ2-1; D: NA; V: TRBV28; size: few
DNA: TGCAGCGCTCCGACCGGGGGGAATCAGCCCCAGCATTTT; CDR3: CSAPTGGNQPQHF; J: TRBJ1-5; D: NA; V: TRBV20-1; size: many
DNA: TGTGCCAGCAGTGAAGCGGCAGCTCCGGGACCGCGTAAATGGAGCTCCCATCCCTACGAGCAGTACTTC; CDR3: CASSEAAAPGPRKWSSHPYEQYF; J: TRBJ2-7; D: NA; V: TRBV25-1; size: NA
DNA: TGCAGTGCTAGAGGACTAGCGGGCAATGAGCAGTTCTTC; CDR3: CSARGLAGNEQFF; J: TRBJ2-1; D: TRBD2; V: TRBV20-1; size: many
DNA: TGTGCCAGCAGCTTAGTTTTAGCGGTCACAGATACGCAGTATTTT; CDR3: CASSLVLAVTDTQYF; J: TRBJ2-3; D: NA; V: TRBV7-9; size: NA
DNA: TGCAGTGCCAGCCCGGGGGGGGACACTGAAGCTTTCTTT; CDR3: CSASPGGDTEAFF; J: TRBJ1-1; D: NA; V: TRBV20-1; size: NA
DNA: TGCAGTGCTGGTCGACAGGGAGCCTCCTACGAGCAGTACTTC; CDR3: CSAGRQGASYEQYF; J: TRBJ2-7; D: TRBD1; V: TRBV20-1; size: many
DNA: TGCAGCGTGGGGACCCCTGGTCAGCCCCAGCATTTT; CDR3: CSVGTPGQPQHF; J: TRBJ1-5; D: NA; V: TRBV29-1; size: many
DNA: TGCGCCAGCAGCTTGGAGTGGACTAGCGGGAGGGCCCTCAATGAGCAGTTCTTC; CDR3: CASSLEWTSGRALNEQFF; J: TRBJ2-1; D: TRBD2; V: TRBV5-1; size: many
DNA: TGCGCCAGCAGCTTGGAAGGGACAGCCACTGGCTACACCTTC; CDR3: CASSLEGTATGYTF; J: TRBJ1-2; D: TRBD1; V: TRBV5-1; size: many
DNA: TGTGCCAGCAGGAGCCACCCCAGGGGAGCAACTGAAGCTTTCTTT; CDR3: CASRSHPRGATEAFF; J: TRBJ1-1; D: NA; V: TRBV27; size: NA
DNA: TGCGCCAGCAGCCCCGGGACTAGCTCCTACGAGCAGTACTTC; CDR3: CASSPGTSSYEQYF; J: TRBJ2-7; D: TRBD2; V: TRBV5-1; size: many
DNA: TGCGCCAGCAGCGGGGGCTACCTCTTAGGAGAGACCCAGTACTTC; CDR3: CASSGGYLLGETQYF; J: TRBJ2-5; D: NA; V: TRBV5-1; size: NA
DNA: TGTGCCAGCAGCTTGGGGTCAGTCGAGCAGTACTTC; CDR3: CASSLGSVEQYF; J: TRBJ2-7; D: NA; V: TRBV7-2; size: few
DNA: TGTGCCAGCAGAGGGGCGGAGTCGACCCAGTACTTC; CDR3: CASRGAESTQYF; J: TRBJ2-5; D: NA; V: TRBV9; size: many
DNA: TGTGCCAGCAGTCCTGACAGGGGGGCCTACAATGAGCAGTTCTTC; CDR3: CASSPDRGAYNEQFF; J: TRBJ2-1; D: TRBD1; V: TRBV6-1; size: NA
DNA: TGTGCCAGCAGTCTACGCGGGAAAAACTCCCAGACCCAGTACTTC; CDR3: CASSLRGKNSQTQYF; J: TRBJ2-5; D: NA; V: TRBV6-2/TRBV6-3; size: NA
DNA: TGCAGTGCTAGAAAGCCCCCCCGCTTAGCGCCCTTAGGGAGTGAGCAGTTCTTC; CDR3: CSARKPPRLAPLGSEQFF; J: TRBJ2-1; D: NA; V: TRBV20-1; size: NA
DNA: TGTGCCAGCAGATCGACAGGACCATCGTCTTACGAGCAGTACTTC; CDR3: CASRSTGPSSYEQYF; J: TRBJ2-7; D: NA; V: TRBV5-6; size: many
DNA: TGTGCCACCAGCAGAGATCTTACCGGAGACGGAAACTATGGCTACACCTTC; CDR3: CATSRDLTGDGNYGYTF; J: TRBJ1-2; D: NA; V: TRBV15; size: many
DNA: TGTGCCAGCAGCCGAAATGGCTACGAGCAGTACTTC; CDR3: CASSRNGYEQYF; J: TRBJ2-7; D: NA; V: TRBV3-1; size: many
DNA: TGCGCCAGCAGCTTGGCTATAGGCCCCGCGATCTACGAGCAGTACTTC; CDR3: CASSLAIGPAIYEQYF; J: TRBJ2-7; D: NA; V: TRBV5-1; size: few
DNA: TGCAGTGCTAGTGCACCTTGGGGATTGGAGCAGTACTTC; CDR3: CSASAPWGLEQYF; J: TRBJ2-7; D: NA; V: TRBV20-1; size: many
DNA: TGTGCCAGCAGCCCCCGGAGATCCAATGAGCAGTTCTTC; CDR3: CASSPRRSNEQFF; J: TRBJ2-1; D: NA; V: TRBV7-3; size: few
DNA: TGTGCCAGCAGCCCCACGACCTCCTCCTACGAGCAGTACTTC; CDR3: CASSPTTSSYEQYF; J: TRBJ2-7; D: NA; V: TRBV7-9; size: NA
DNA: TGTGCCAGCAGTTCGTTACGGTGGGAAGCTTTCTTT; CDR3: CASSSLRWEAFF; J: TRBJ1-1; D: NA; V: TRBV6-2/TRBV6-3; size: many
DNA: TGCAGTGCTCCCGCCGCGGGACGCACTAATGAAAAACTGTTTTTT; CDR3: CSAPAAGRTNEKLFF; J: TRBJ1-4; D: NA; V: TRBV20-1; size: NA
DNA: TGCAGTGCTAGAGGAAGATCCAATAGACTAGATCTCAATGAGCAGTTCTTC; CDR3: CSARGRSNRLDLNEQFF; J: TRBJ2-1; D: NA; V: TRBV20-1; size: many
DNA: TGTGCCAGCAGTTCACGGACAGTAATGAACACTGAAGCTTTCTTT; CDR3: CASSSRTVMNTEAFF; J: TRBJ1-1; D: NA; V: TRBV27; size: few
DNA: TGTGCCAGCAAGCCGGGGCGGAAATCCTACGAGCAGTACTTC; CDR3: CASKPGRKSYEQYF; J: TRBJ2-7; D: NA; V: TRBV12-3/TRBV12-4; size: many
DNA: TGTGCCAGCAGCCCGGGCCGGGACAGAAACTACAATGAGCAGTTCTTC; CDR3: CASSPGRDRNYNEQFF; J: TRBJ2-1; D: TRBD1; V: TRBV5-5; size: many
DNA: TGTGCCAGCAGCTTAACCGGGAGGGCCCGTTACTACAATGAGCAGTTCTTC; CDR3: CASSLTGRARYYNEQFF; J: TRBJ2-1; D: TRBD2; V: TRBV7-9; size: few
DNA: TGTGCCAGCAGCTTCAATAGACAGGGGGCGATAAAGCAGTACTTC; CDR3: CASSFNRQGAIKQYF; J: TRBJ2-7; D: TRBD1; V: TRBV11-2; size: NA